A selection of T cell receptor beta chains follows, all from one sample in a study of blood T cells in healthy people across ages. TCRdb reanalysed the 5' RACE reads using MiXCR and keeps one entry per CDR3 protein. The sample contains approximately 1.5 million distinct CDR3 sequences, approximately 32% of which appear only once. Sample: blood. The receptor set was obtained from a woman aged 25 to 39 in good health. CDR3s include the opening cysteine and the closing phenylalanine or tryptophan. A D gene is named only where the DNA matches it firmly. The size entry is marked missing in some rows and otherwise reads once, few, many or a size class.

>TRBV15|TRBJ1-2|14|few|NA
CATSRDKQGSGYTF
TGTGCCACCAGCAGAGATAAACAGGGAAGTGGCTACACCTTC
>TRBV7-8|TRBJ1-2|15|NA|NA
CASSFREGVSYGYTF
TGTGCCAGCAGCTTCAGGGAGGGGGTTAGCTATGGCTACACCTTC
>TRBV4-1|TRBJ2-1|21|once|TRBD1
CASSPLFRDRERMGAYNEQFF
TGCGCCAGCAGCCCCCTATTCCGGGACAGGGAAAGGATGGGTGCCTACAATGAGCAGTTCTTC
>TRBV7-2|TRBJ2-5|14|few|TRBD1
CASSAQTGWETQYF
TGTGCCAGCAGTGCCCAGACAGGGTGGGAGACCCAGTACTTC
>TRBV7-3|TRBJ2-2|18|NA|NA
CASSLTRAGILNTGELFF
TGTGCCAGCAGCTTAACGAGGGCAGGGATATTGAACACCGGGGAGCTGTTTTTT
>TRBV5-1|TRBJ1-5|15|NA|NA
CASSLGGGENQPQHF
TGCGCCAGCAGCTTGGGGGGCGGTGAAAATCAGCCCCAGCATTTT
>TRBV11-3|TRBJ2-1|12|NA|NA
CASSAVNNEQFF
TGTGCCAGCAGCGCGGTTAACAATGAGCAGTTCTTC
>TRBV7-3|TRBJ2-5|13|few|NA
CASSIIMGETQYF
TGTGCCAGCAGCATTATAATGGGAGAGACCCAGTACTTC
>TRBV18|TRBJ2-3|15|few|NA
CASSPQASERDTQYF
TGTGCCAGCTCACCACAGGCTTCTGAACGGGATACGCAGTATTTT
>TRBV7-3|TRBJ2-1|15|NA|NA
CASSFLRGRNNEQFF
TGTGCCAGCAGCTTTCTACGGGGACGGAACAATGAGCAGTTCTTC
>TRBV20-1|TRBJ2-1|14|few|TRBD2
CSARDLRRETEQFF
TGCAGTGCTAGAGATCTTAGGCGGGAGACTGAGCAGTTCTTC
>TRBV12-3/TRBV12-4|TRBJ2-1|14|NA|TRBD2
CASSLSASGGQQFF
TGTGCCAGCAGTTTATCGGCTAGCGGGGGCCAGCAGTTCTTC
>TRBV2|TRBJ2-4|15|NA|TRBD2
CASSEGGFDKNIQYF
TGTGCCAGCAGTGAGGGAGGGTTTGACAAAAACATTCAGTACTTC
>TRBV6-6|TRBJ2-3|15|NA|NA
CASSYRIQSTDTQYF
TGTGCCAGCAGTTACCGTATCCAGTCCACAGATACGCAGTATTTT
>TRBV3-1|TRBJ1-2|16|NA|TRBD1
CANSHPGQGAYYGYTF
TGTGCCAACAGCCACCCCGGACAGGGGGCATACTATGGCTACACCTTC
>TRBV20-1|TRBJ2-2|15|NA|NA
CSAKRTGSNTGELFF
TGCAGTGCTAAGCGGACGGGCTCGAACACCGGGGAGCTGTTTTTT
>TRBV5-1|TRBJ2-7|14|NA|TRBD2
CASGRGGDPYEQYF
TGCGCCAGCGGTAGGGGAGGGGACCCCTACGAGCAGTACTTC
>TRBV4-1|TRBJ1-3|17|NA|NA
CASSQIMGGLTGNTIYF
TGCGCCAGCAGCCAGATAATGGGGGGGCTAACGGGAAACACCATATATTTT
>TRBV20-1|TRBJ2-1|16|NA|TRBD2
CSALNGLAASYNEQFF
TGCAGTGCTTTAAATGGACTAGCGGCCTCCTACAATGAGCAGTTCTTC
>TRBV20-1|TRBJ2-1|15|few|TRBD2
CSASNPSGRDNEQFF
TGCAGTGCTAGTAACCCTAGCGGGAGGGACAATGAGCAGTTCTTC
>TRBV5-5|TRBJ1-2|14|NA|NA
CASSLERSNYGYTF
TGTGCCAGCAGCTTGGAACGGTCCAACTATGGCTACACCTTC
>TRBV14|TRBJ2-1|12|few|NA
CASSHGTHEQFF
TGTGCCAGCAGCCATGGAACTCATGAGCAGTTCTTC
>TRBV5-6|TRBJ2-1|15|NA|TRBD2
CASSLVAGGFNGQFF
TGTGCCAGCAGCTTGGTAGCGGGAGGGTTTAATGGGCAGTTCTTC
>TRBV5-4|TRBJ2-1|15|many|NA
CASRMISGTYNEQFF
TGTGCCAGCAGGATGATTAGCGGAACCTACAATGAGCAGTTCTTC
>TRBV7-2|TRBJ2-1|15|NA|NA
CASSPLSITYNEQFF
TGTGCCAGCAGCCCCCTTAGTATTACTTACAATGAGCAGTTCTTC
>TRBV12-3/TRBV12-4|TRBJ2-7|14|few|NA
CANSLSGGSGEQYF
TGTGCCAACAGTTTGTCCGGGGGATCGGGCGAGCAGTACTTC
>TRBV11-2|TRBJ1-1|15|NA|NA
CASNLPSRGGTEAFF
TGTGCCAGCAACCTGCCGTCGCGGGGAGGAACTGAAGCTTTCTTT
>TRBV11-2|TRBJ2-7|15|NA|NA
CASGPSRDLNYEQYF
TGTGCCAGCGGCCCCTCCCGGGACCTAAACTACGAGCAGTACTTC
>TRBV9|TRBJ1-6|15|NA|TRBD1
CASSVAGGYNSPLHF
TGTGCCAGCAGCGTTGCAGGGGGCTATAATTCACCCCTCCACTTT
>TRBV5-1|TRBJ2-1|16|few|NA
CASTLGAAASYNEQFF
TGCGCCAGCACCCTGGGGGCAGCGGCCTCCTACAATGAGCAGTTCTTC
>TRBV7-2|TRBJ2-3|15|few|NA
CASSFPGKSTDTQYF
TGTGCCAGCAGCTTCCCGGGTAAAAGCACAGATACGCAGTATTTT
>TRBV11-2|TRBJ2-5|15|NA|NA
CASSPPVQGQETQYF
TGTGCCAGCAGCCCCCCAGTACAGGGACAAGAGACCCAGTACTTC
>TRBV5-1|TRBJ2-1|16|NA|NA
CASSLKNRLSYNEQFF
TGCGCCAGCAGCTTAAAGAACAGACTCTCCTACAATGAGCAGTTCTTC
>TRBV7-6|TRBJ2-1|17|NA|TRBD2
CASSSPFGAGGPREQFF
TGTGCCAGCAGCTCCCCCTTCGGGGCGGGGGGCCCCCGAGAGCAGTTCTTC
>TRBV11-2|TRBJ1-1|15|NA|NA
CASSLGGPQNTEAFF
TGTGCCAGCAGCTTAGGGGGGCCGCAGAACACTGAAGCTTTCTTT
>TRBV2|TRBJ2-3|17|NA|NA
CASSTDSPGRGTDTQYF
TGTGCCAGCAGTACTGACTCCCCGGGACGAGGCACAGATACGCAGTATTTT
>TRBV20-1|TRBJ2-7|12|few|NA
CSAKSGVYEQYF
TGCAGTGCAAAGTCAGGGGTCTACGAGCAGTACTTC
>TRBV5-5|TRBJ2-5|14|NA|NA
CAGSLRLPQETQHF
TGTGCCGGCAGCTTGCGACTCCCCCAAGAGACCCAGCACTTC
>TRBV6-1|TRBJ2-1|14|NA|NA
CASSEHPLLNERFF
TGTGCCAGCAGTGAACATCCCCTGCTCAATGAGCGGTTCTTC
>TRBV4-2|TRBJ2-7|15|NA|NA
CASSHADRSSYKQYF
TGTGCCAGCAGCCATGCTGACAGGTCCTCCTACAAGCAGTACTTC
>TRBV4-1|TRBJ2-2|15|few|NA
CASSQVSGRTGELFF
TGCGCCAGCAGCCAAGTCTCAGGGAGGACCGGGGAGCTGTTTTTT
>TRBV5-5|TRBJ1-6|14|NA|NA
CASSYRTGNSPLHF
TGTGCCAGCAGCTACCGGACGGGAAATTCACCCCTCCACTTT
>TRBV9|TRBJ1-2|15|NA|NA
CASSSSGYSNYGYTF
TGTGCCAGCAGCTCCAGCGGTTATTCTAACTATGGCTACACCTTC
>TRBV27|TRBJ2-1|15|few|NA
CASSLTVTSYNEQFF
TGTGCCAGCAGTTTGACCGTTACATCCTACAATGAGCAGTTCTTC
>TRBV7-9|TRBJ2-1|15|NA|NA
CASSLRQETYNEQFF
TGTGCCAGCAGCTTAAGGCAGGAGACCTACAATGAGCAGTTCTTC
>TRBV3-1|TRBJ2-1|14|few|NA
CASSHRDIYNEQFF
TGTGCCAGCAGCCACCGGGACATATACAATGAGCAGTTCTTC
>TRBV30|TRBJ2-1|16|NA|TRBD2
CAWRRTSASSYNEQFF
TGTGCCTGGAGAAGGACTAGCGCGAGCTCCTACAATGAGCAGTTCTTC
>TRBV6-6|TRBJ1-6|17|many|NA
CASSYATGPGANSPLHF
TGTGCCAGCAGTTACGCCACAGGGCCCGGAGCTAATTCACCCCTCCACTTT